The rows below give T cell receptor beta chains drawn from one sample of a study of a mutant IDH1 vaccine in newly diagnosed glioma. Their recognized antigens are unknown. The data were produced by immunoSEQ multiplex PCR, yet TCRdb's version contains in-frame clones alone and is incomplete. Of 29,000 or so clones in the sample, around 80% were seen once. The input for sequencing was PBMCs, taken from a glioma patient whose treatment included an IDH1 peptide vaccine. These receptors came from a middle-aged man with glioma. Each CDR3 is given with its conserved first and last residue. The D gene is left open where the match is weak. Clone size is stated in some rows and not others, as once, few, many or a class when expanded.

J: TRBJ2-3; V: TRBV10-3; size: once; D: NA; CDR3: CAAQGVHTDTQYF; DNA: TGTGCCGCACAGGGAGTCCACACAGATACGCAGTATTTT
J: TRBJ2-1; V: TRBV29-1; size: NA; D: TRBD2; CDR3: CSVVGGGGNEQFF; DNA: TGCAGCGTTGTAGGCGGGGGGGGTAATGAGCAGTTCTTC
J: TRBJ2-7; V: TRBV28; size: NA; D: TRBD1; CDR3: CASKTGTGAYEQYF; DNA: TGTGCCAGCAAGACCGGGACAGGGGCCTACGAGCAGTACTTC
J: TRBJ2-2; V: TRBV28; size: NA; D: NA; CDR3: CASTGSGLNTGELFF; DNA: TGTGCCAGCACTGGGTCGGGCCTGAACACCGGGGAGCTGTTTTTT
J: TRBJ1-1; V: TRBV5-4; size: NA; D: NA; CDR3: CASRGDTLTEAFF; DNA: TGTGCCAGCAGGGGGGACACCCTCACTGAAGCTTTCTTT
J: TRBJ2-2; V: TRBV2; size: few; D: NA; CDR3: CASKGWVNTGELFF; DNA: TGTGCCAGCAAGGGTTGGGTGAACACCGGGGAGCTGTTTTTT
J: TRBJ1-1; V: TRBV7-8; size: NA; D: NA; CDR3: CASSLGMNTEAFF; DNA: TGTGCCAGCAGCTTAGGTATGAACACTGAAGCTTTCTTT
J: TRBJ2-7; V: TRBV6-1; size: NA; D: TRBD2; CDR3: CASSQRLAGSYEQYF; DNA: TGTGCCAGCAGTCAGAGGCTAGCGGGCTCCTACGAGCAGTACTTC
J: TRBJ2-1; V: TRBV9; size: NA; D: TRBD1; CDR3: CASSAMTGFNEQFF; DNA: TGTGCCAGCAGCGCTATGACAGGGTTCAATGAGCAGTTCTTC
J: TRBJ2-5; V: TRBV10-3; size: NA; D: NA; CDR3: CAISPVGVKGQETQYF; DNA: TGTGCCATCAGCCCGGTTGGGGTTAAGGGCCAAGAGACCCAGTACTTC
J: TRBJ1-1; V: TRBV2; size: NA; D: NA; CDR3: CASSELSNTEAFF; DNA: TGTGCCAGCAGTGAACTGTCGAACACTGAAGCTTTCTTT
J: TRBJ2-7; V: TRBV21-1; size: NA; D: NA; CDR3: CASNPTGNYEQYF; DNA: TGTGCCAGCAACCCGACAGGGAACTACGAGCAGTACTTC
J: TRBJ1-1; V: TRBV5-1; size: NA; D: NA; CDR3: CASSLGGGTEAFF; DNA: TGCGCCAGCAGCTTGGGAGGGGGCACTGAAGCTTTCTTT
J: TRBJ1-4; V: TRBV11-3; size: NA; D: NA; CDR3: CASSLGRMRREKLFF; DNA: TGTGCCAGCAGCTTGGGACGGATGAGGCGTGAAAAACTGTTTTTT
J: TRBJ1-6; V: TRBV30; size: once; D: NA; CDR3: CAWSVKSPLHF; DNA: TGTGCCTGGAGTGTAAAATCACCCCTCCACTTT
J: TRBJ2-3; V: TRBV9; size: NA; D: NA; CDR3: CASSALRSGTQYF; DNA: TGTGCCAGCAGCGCCCTCCGGAGCGGTACGCAGTATTTT
J: TRBJ1-5; V: TRBV19; size: few; D: NA; CDR3: CASKSDSNQPQHF; DNA: TGTGCCAGTAAGAGTGATAGCAATCAGCCCCAGCATTTT
J: TRBJ2-1; V: TRBV7-9; size: NA; D: NA; CDR3: CASSRRGDEQFF; DNA: TGTGCCAGCAGCAGACGGGGTGATGAGCAGTTCTTC
J: TRBJ2-5; V: TRBV7-2; size: NA; D: NA; CDR3: CASSFPSLVETQYF; DNA: TGTGCCAGCAGCTTCCCTTCCCTAGTCGAGACCCAGTACTTC
J: TRBJ1-5; V: TRBV5-1; size: NA; D: NA; CDR3: CASAQDSNQPQHF; DNA: TGCGCCAGTGCCCAGGATAGCAATCAGCCCCAGCATTTT
J: TRBJ2-1; V: TRBV5-1; size: NA; D: NA; CDR3: CASSLDNFVEQFF; DNA: TGCGCCAGCAGCTTGGACAATTTTGTGGAGCAGTTCTTC
J: TRBJ1-2; V: TRBV7-2; size: NA; D: TRBD1; CDR3: CASSARGRDRGHGYTF; DNA: TGTGCCAGCAGCGCTAGGGGGCGGGACAGGGGCCATGGCTACACCTTC
J: TRBJ1-5; V: TRBV11-2; size: NA; D: TRBD1; CDR3: CASSPQGANNQPQHF; DNA: TGTGCCAGCAGCCCACAGGGGGCGAACAACCAGCCCCAGCATTTT
J: TRBJ2-4; V: TRBV4-1; size: NA; D: NA; CDR3: CASSQQGAKNIQYF; DNA: TGCGCCAGCAGCCAACAGGGGGCCAAAAACATTCAGTACTTC
J: TRBJ1-6; V: TRBV7-2; size: NA; D: NA; CDR3: CASSLSAGSPLHF; DNA: TGTGCCAGCAGCTTAAGTGCGGGTTCACCCCTCCACTTT
J: TRBJ1-6; V: TRBV19; size: NA; D: NA; CDR3: CASSRTFRQENSPLHF; DNA: TGTGCCAGTAGTAGGACATTCCGACAGGAAAATTCACCCCTCCACTTT
J: TRBJ2-7; V: TRBV27; size: once; D: TRBD1; CDR3: CASSLVGTGWDEQYF; DNA: TGTGCCAGCAGTCTGGTTGGGACAGGGTGGGACGAGCAGTACTTC
J: TRBJ2-2; V: TRBV5-1; size: NA; D: NA; CDR3: CASSPNPGTANTGELFF; DNA: TGCGCCAGCAGCCCCAACCCCGGAACCGCGAACACCGGGGAGCTGTTTTTT
J: TRBJ2-2; V: TRBV5-1; size: NA; D: NA; CDR3: CASSSTRGAGGSELFF; DNA: TGCGCCAGCAGCTCTACTAGGGGGGCTGGCGGATCGGAGCTGTTTTTT
J: TRBJ1-2; V: TRBV27; size: large; D: NA; CDR3: CASAWGRSYGYTF; DNA: TGTGCCAGCGCCTGGGGGAGAAGCTATGGCTACACCTTC
J: TRBJ2-2; V: TRBV10-3; size: NA; D: NA; CDR3: CAISPDTGELFF; DNA: TGTGCCATCAGTCCGGACACCGGGGAGCTGTTTTTT
J: TRBJ2-6; V: TRBV5-1; size: NA; D: TRBD2; CDR3: CASSSLAGDPGANVLTF; DNA: TGCGCCAGCAGCTCCCTAGCGGGAGATCCTGGGGCCAACGTCCTGACTTTC
J: TRBJ2-1; V: TRBV30; size: NA; D: TRBD2; CDR3: CAWSGSSGFNEQFF; DNA: TGTGCCTGGAGCGGGTCTAGCGGGTTCAATGAGCAGTTCTTC
J: TRBJ1-4; V: TRBV7-9; size: once; D: NA; CDR3: CASSLEGGYTEKLFF; DNA: TGTGCCAGCAGCTTAGAGGGCGGGTACACGGAAAAACTGTTTTTT
J: TRBJ2-2; V: TRBV6-5; size: NA; D: NA; CDR3: CASSYRLTNTGELFF; DNA: TGTGCCAGCAGTTACCGCCTAACGAACACCGGGGAGCTGTTTTTT
J: TRBJ1-1; V: TRBV6-5; size: NA; D: NA; CDR3: CASSYGQGGVEAFF; DNA: TGTGCCAGCAGTTACGGGCAGGGAGGGGTTGAAGCTTTCTTT
J: TRBJ1-2; V: TRBV4-3; size: few; D: NA; CDR3: CASSQLDGRANYGYTF; DNA: TGCGCCAGCAGCCAGCTAGACGGAAGAGCTAACTATGGCTACACCTTC